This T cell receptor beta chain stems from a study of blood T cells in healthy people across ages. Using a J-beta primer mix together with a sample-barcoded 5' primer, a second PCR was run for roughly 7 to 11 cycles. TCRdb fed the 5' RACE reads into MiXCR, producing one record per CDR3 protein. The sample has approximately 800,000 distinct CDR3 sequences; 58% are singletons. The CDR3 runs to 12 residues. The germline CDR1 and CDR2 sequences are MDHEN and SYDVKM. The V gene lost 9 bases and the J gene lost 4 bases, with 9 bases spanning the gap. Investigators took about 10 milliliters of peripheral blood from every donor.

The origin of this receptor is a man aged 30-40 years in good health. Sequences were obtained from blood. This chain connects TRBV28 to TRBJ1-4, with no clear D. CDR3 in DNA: TGTGCCAGTCGCACGGTTAATGAAAAACTGTTTTTT. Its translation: CASRTVNEKLFF.